This T cell receptor beta chain was retrieved from a study of vaccination and CD4 T cells after COVID-19. Concerning this clonotype itself: Antigen specificity is unknown.

With the Oncomine TCR Beta short-read assay, DNA from cultured CD4+ T cells was sequenced. TCRdb re-derived calls from the PCR reads in MiXCR, one entry per CDR3 protein. The table has over 11,000 distinct CDR3 sequences, about 60% seen once. This CDR3 is built from 12 residues. V lost 0 bases and J 3 bases, leaving 0 bases between the germline ends. Germline V gives CDR1 ENHRY, CDR2 SYGVKD. As to treatment: approximately 11-day PBMC culture with coronavirus spike peptide pools or control peptides (ViraFEST assay). The chain joins TRBV10-3 to TRBJ1-3; D gene ambiguous. The sequencing sample was made of CD4+ T cells from blood, cultured in vitro. This clonotype originated in a human donor who had recovered from COVID-19. The chain's CDR3 is CAISESGNTIYF. CDR3 bases: TGTGCCATCAGTGAGTCTGGAAACACCATATATTTT.